This T cell receptor beta chain was captured by sequencing in a study of blood T cell repertoires in COVID-19. Study at large: The United States, Italy and Spain provided the acute and convalescent COVID-19 samples.

The sample holds one count of this clone. Participant-reported clinical history was the basis for cohort assignment. From germline, CDR1 is MGHDK and CDR2 SYGVNS. V lost 3 bases and J lost 4, with 6 bases in between. CDR3 size: 12 residues. The assay was immunoSEQ multiplex PCR, and TCRdb's table has in-frame clones only and misses some. The profile shows 250,000 to 300,000 clones, approximately 85% of them singletons. The sequencing sample was made of PBMCs or T cells enriched from blood (not recorded which). The sequence was collected from a woman in her fifties or sixties who had recovered from COVID-19. The chain is built from TRBV25-1 and TRBJ1-1; D perhaps matches TRBD1 (6 bases). CDR3 bases: TGTGCCAGCAGTGAGACAGGCACTGAAGCTTTCTTT. This gives the protein CASSETGTEAFF.